The 18 T cell receptor beta chains reported below all come from one sample, sequenced in a study of shared clonotypes between healthy human individuals. TCRdb's copy holds only in-frame clones and misses some; the assay was immunoSEQ multiplex PCR. The repertoire includes roughly 1.4 million clones, 97% to 99% of them detected once, and about 0.34% sits in the top ten. Sample: naive CD4+ T cells sorted from blood. The subset denotes: CD45RA+ positively selected. Every receptor here comes from a man aged 30 to 39 in good health.

This chain links TRBV7-9 with TRBJ2-1; 7 bases are shared with TRBD2. Germline assignment: CDR1 SEHNR and CDR2 FQNEAQ (reference sequence). V lost 0 bases and J lost 14; bases outside the gene matches: 4. The CDR3 runs 12 residues. The CDR3, as DNA: TGTGCCAGCAGCTTAGCCGGGGCGGGGGAGTTCTTC. It encodes CASSLAGAGEFF. The full variable domain, with the rest looked up from reference TRBV7-9 and TRBJ2-1, is DTGVSQNPRHKITKRGQNVTFRCDPISEHNRLYWYRQTLGQGPEFLTYFQNEAQLEKSRLLSDRFSAERPKGSFSTLEIQRTEQGDSAMYLCASSLAGAGEFFGPGTRLTVL.

J is TRBJ2-5 and V is TRBV25-1; 9 positions match TRBD2. CDR3 length: 16 amino acids. Losses at the gene ends were 2 bases for V and 4 bases for J; bases not matched to a gene: 8. Germline CDR1 and CDR2: MGHDK and SYGVNS. The CDR3 protein is CASSELAGRWRETQYF. The CDR3 DNA reads TGTGCCAGCAGTGAACTAGCGGGAAGGTGGAGAGAGACCCAGTACTTC.

This chain joins TRBV21-1 and TRBJ2-5; the table names TRBD2, a call not compared with the DNA. TRBV21-1 corresponds to a pseudogene. CDR3 size: 18 residues. The chain's CDR3 is CASSSRTSGREFQETQYF. The CDR3 DNA sequence: TGTGCCAGCAGCTCTCGGACTAGCGGGAGGGAATTCCAAGAGACCCAGTACTTC.

The J gene is TRBJ1-5, the V gene TRBV28; D gene ambiguous. CDR3 length: 14 residues. V was clipped by 4 bases and J by 3 bases, with 10 bases between them. Germline loops: CDR1 MDHEN, CDR2 SYDVKM. The CDR3 DNA reads TGTGCCAGCAGTTCCGGCCACCTCAATCAGCCCCAGCATTTT. Protein product: CASSSGHLNQPQHF.

The chain carries TRBV30 and TRBJ2-1; D not resolved. CDR3 length: 14 amino acids. CDR1 GTSNPN and CDR2 SVGIG come from the germline V gene (reference sequence). Trimming cost V 2 bases and J 4 bases, with 12 bases left between them. This chain's CDR3 is CAWSLGSTYNEQFF. CDR3 nucleotides: TGTGCCTGGAGTTTGGGGTCTACTTACAATGAGCAGTTCTTC.

The chain is built from TRBV29-1 and TRBJ2-1; D is perhaps TRBD2 (5 bases). This CDR3 is built from 16 residues. Germline-derived CDR1 and CDR2 are SQVTM and ANQGSEA. The ends were cut back, 0 bases at V and 4 bases at J, with 16 bases in the middle. The CDR3 reads CSVEELGVGLYNEQFF. CDR3 DNA sequence: TGCAGCGTTGAAGAACTCGGGGTTGGCCTTTACAATGAGCAGTTCTTC.

This chain links TRBV7-2 with TRBJ1-1; D remains ambiguous. The CDR3 extends over 14 amino acids. Trimming removed 1 base at V and 5 bases at J, with 11 bases between. Germline loops: CDR1 SGHTA, CDR2 FQGNSA. CDR3 region: CASSLEYLETEAFF. The CDR3 DNA is TGTGCCAGCAGCTTAGAGTATCTCGAGACTGAAGCTTTCTTT.

The chain employs TRBV28 and TRBJ2-2, with D perhaps matching TRBD1 (6 bases). This CDR3 contains 14 residues. Germline assignment: CDR1 MDHEN and CDR2 SYDVKM. Trimming removed 2 bases from V and 6 bases from J, with 10 bases in between. CDR3 region: CASSLHRDSGELFF. CDR3 coding DNA: TGTGCCAGCAGTTTACACAGGGATTCCGGGGAGCTGTTTTTT.

The V and J genes are TRBV9 and TRBJ2-3; the D is unclear. With 0 bases removed from V and 11 bases from J, the gap between germline ends came to 10 bases. In germline, CDR1 is SGDLS, CDR2 YYNGEE. CDR3 size: 12 residues. The CDR3 DNA reads TGTGCCAGCAGCGTAGACACCCAAAAGCAGTATTTT. It yields the protein CASSVDTQKQYF.

The chain employs TRBV5-1 and TRBJ2-7; 8 positions match TRBD1. The germline V gene encodes CDR1 SGHRS and CDR2 YFSETQ. The junction had 4 bases not matched to a gene; V was cut back by 2 bases and J by 6 bases. The CDR3 contains 13 residues. CDR3 loop: CASSFETGGEQYF. In DNA form, the CDR3 reads TGCGCCAGCAGCTTTGAAACAGGGGGCGAGCAGTACTTC.

CDR3 nucleotide sequence: TGTGCCAGCAGCCCCCGACTAGCGGGACTCCCTAAGGAGACCCAGTACTTC. Protein product: CASSPRLAGLPKETQYF. The chain combines TRBV7-9 with TRBJ2-5; 11 nucleotides match TRBD2. V shed 5 bases, J shed 5 bases, and the junction held 13 bases outside the gene matches. From germline, CDR1 is SEHNR and CDR2 FQNEAQ (reference sequence). CDR3 size: 17 residues.

The chain carries TRBV27 and TRBJ2-7; D not certain. CDR3 length equals 15 residues. V was pared by 1 base and J by 3 bases, with 13 bases between. The V gene's germline CDR1 is MNHEY and CDR2 SMNVEV (reference sequence). The CDR3 DNA sequence: TGTGCCAGCAGTTTATGGGCGCGTCAGAGCTACGAGCAGTACTTC. Its translation is CASSLWARQSYEQYF.

The V and J genes are TRBV12-2 and TRBJ2-7; TRBD2, the table's D call, was not compared with the DNA. TRBV12-2 is noted as a pseudogene. CDR3 size: 18 residues. The chain's CDR3 is CASRPLGGGGESSYEQYF. CDR3 sequence (DNA): TGTGCAAGTCGCCCGTTAGGTGGGGGGGGCGAAAGCTCCTACGAGCAGTACTTC.

This clone was detected only once. The genes are TRBV7-3 and TRBJ2-1; perhaps D is TRBD1 or TRBD2 (7 bases each). V gave up 5 bases and J gave up 7 bases, with 21 bases separating them. CDR1 and CDR2 (germline): SGHTA, FQGTGA. The CDR3 extends over 16 amino acids. For the CDR3, the DNA is TGTGCCAGCAGCCGACAGGGACTAATTAATAGGAATGAGCAGTTCTTC. Encoded protein: CASSRQGLINRNEQFF.

The chain joins TRBV6-5 to TRBJ2-2, with D unclear. From germline, CDR1 is MNHEY and CDR2 SVGAGI. This CDR3 spans 16 amino acids. With 1 base removed from V and 0 bases from J, the gap between germline ends came to 9 bases. The CDR3 DNA sequence: TGTGCCAGCAGTTACTATGATAACTCGAACACCGGGGAGCTGTTTTTT. Its translation: CASSYYDNSNTGELFF.

The chain recombines TRBV13 with TRBJ2-7, with 14 bases fitting TRBD2. J gave up 1 base and V 5 bases, and 1 base lay outside the gene matches. CDR3 length: 15 residues. Germline CDR1 reads PRHDT; CDR2 reads FYEKMQ (reference sequence). The CDR3 coding sequence is TGTGCCAGCAGCCGGACTAGCGGGAGGTCCTACGAGCAGTACTTC. This codes for CASSRTSGRSYEQYF.

For the CDR3, the DNA is TGCGCCAGCAGCAAAACTCTCCAAGAGACCCAGTACTTC. It specifies CASSKTLQETQYF. The chain links TRBV4-1 to TRBJ2-5; D is undetermined. CDR1 is MGHRA, CDR2 YSYEKL, per germline. V was shortened by 5 bases and J by 1 base, with 8 bases between the two germline ends. There are 13 residues in the CDR3.

The rearrangement uses TRBV7-9 and TRBJ1-1; 12 nucleotides align to TRBD1. This CDR3 is built from 13 residues. V lost 11 bases, J lost 5 bases, and 6 bases stayed unmatched. CDR1 and CDR2 (germline): SEHNR, FQNEAQ (reference sequence). DNA of the CDR3: TGTGCCGGGGGACAGGGGGCGAGTACTGAAGCTTTCTTT. Amino acids: CAGGQGASTEAFF.